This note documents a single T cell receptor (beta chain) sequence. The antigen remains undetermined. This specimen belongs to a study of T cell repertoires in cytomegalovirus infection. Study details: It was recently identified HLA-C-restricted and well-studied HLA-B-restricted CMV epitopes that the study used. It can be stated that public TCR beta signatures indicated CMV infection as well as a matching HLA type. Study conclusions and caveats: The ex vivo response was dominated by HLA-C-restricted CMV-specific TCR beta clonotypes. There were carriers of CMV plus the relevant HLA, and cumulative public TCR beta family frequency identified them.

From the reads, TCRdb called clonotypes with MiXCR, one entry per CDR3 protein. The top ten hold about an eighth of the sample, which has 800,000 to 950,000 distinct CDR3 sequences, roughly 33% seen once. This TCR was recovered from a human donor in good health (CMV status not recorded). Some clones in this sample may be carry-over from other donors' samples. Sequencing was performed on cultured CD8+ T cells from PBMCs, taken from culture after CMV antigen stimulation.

CDR3 coding DNA: TGTGCCAGCAGGACCGCTGGGACGGGCCATGATACGCAGTATTTT. Translated, it gives CASRTAGTGHDTQYF. This rearrangement joins TRBV7-9 to TRBJ2-3, with D perhaps matching TRBD1 or TRBD2 (5 bases each). This CDR3 region has 15 residues. Trimming pared 6 bases from V and 6 bases from J, leaving 19 bases between. In germline, CDR1 is SEHNR, CDR2 FQNEAQ (reference sequence).